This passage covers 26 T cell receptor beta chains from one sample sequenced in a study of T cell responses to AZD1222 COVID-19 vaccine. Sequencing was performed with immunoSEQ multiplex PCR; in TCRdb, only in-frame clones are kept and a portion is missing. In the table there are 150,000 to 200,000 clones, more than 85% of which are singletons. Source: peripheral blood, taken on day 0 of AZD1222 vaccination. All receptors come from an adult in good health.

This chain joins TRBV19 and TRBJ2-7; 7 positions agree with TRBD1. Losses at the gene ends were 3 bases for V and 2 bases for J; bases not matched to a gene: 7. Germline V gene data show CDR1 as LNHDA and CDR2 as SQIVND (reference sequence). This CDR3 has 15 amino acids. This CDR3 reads CASSIMGTATYEQYF. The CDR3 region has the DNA TGTGCCAGTAGTATCATGGGGACAGCAACCTACGAGCAGTACTTC.

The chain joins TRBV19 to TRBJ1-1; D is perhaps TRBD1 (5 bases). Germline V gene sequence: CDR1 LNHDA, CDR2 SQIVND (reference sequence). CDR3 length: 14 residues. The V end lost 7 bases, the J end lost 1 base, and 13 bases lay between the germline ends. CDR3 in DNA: TGTGCCAGTAATTTCCCGGGACGGAACACTGAAGCTTTCTTT. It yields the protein CASNFPGRNTEAFF. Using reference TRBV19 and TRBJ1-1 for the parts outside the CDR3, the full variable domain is DGGITQSPKYLFRKEGQNVTLSCEQNLNHDAMYWYRQDPGQGLRLIYYSQIVNDFQKGDIAEGYSVSREKKESFPLTVTSAQKNPTAFYLCASNFPGRNTEAFFGQGTRLTVV.

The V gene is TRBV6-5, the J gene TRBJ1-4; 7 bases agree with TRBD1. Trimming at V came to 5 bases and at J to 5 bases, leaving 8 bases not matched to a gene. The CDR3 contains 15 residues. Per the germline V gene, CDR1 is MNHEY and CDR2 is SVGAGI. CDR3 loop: CASSHTTGENEKLFF. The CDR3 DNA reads TGTGCCAGCAGTCACACTACAGGGGAAAATGAAAAACTGTTTTTT.

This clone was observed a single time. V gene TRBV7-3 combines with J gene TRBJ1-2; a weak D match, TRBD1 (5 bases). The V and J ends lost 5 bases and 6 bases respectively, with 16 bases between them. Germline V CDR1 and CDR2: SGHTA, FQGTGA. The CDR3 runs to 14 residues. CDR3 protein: CASSPGLKGDGYTF. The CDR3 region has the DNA TGTGCCAGCAGCCCGGGACTGAAAGGGGATGGCTACACCTTC.

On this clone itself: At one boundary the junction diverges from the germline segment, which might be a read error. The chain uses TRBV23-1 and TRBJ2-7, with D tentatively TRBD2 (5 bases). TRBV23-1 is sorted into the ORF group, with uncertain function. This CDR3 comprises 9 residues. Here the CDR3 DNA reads TGCGCCAGCAGTCAACGGGGTGGCTTC. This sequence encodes CASSQRGGF.

The CDR3 reads CASSNYRGPRAGELFF. DNA for the CDR3: TGTGCCAGCAGTAACTACAGGGGGCCACGAGCCGGGGAGCTGTTTTTT. The rearrangement joins TRBV21-1 to TRBJ2-2; the table calls TRBD1, which could not be checked here. TRBV21-1 is described as a pseudogene. This CDR3 spans 16 amino acids.

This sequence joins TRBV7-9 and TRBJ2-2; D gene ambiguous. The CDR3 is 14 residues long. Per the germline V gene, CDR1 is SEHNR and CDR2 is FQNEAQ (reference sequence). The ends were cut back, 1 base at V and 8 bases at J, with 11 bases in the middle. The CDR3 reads CASSLVLQAGELFF. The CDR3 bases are TGTGCCAGCAGCTTAGTTTTGCAGGCTGGGGAGCTGTTTTTT. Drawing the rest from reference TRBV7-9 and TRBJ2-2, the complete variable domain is DTGVSQNPRHKITKRGQNVTFRCDPISEHNRLYWYRQTLGQGPEFLTYFQNEAQLEKSRLLSDRFSAERPKGSFSTLEIQRTEQGDSAMYLCASSLVLQAGELFFGEGSRLTVL.

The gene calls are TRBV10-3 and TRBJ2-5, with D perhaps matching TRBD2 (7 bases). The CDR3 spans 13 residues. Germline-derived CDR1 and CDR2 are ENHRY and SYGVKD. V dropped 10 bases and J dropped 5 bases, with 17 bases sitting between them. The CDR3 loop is CATAWGGEETQYF. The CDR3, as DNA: TGTGCCACCGCGTGGGGGGGCGAGGAGACCCAGTACTTC.

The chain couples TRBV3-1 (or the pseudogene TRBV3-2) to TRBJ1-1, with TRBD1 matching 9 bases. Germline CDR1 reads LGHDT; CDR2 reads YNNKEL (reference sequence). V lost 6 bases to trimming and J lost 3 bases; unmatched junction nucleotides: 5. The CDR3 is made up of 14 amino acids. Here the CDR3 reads CASRATGGYTEAFF. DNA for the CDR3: TGTGCCAGCAGAGCTACAGGGGGCTACACTGAAGCTTTCTTT.

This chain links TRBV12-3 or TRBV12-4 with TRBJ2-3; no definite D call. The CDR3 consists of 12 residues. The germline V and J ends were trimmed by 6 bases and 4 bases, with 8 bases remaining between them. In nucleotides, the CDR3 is TGTGCCAGCAGGATAACAGCAGATACGCAGTATTTT. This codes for CASRITADTQYF.

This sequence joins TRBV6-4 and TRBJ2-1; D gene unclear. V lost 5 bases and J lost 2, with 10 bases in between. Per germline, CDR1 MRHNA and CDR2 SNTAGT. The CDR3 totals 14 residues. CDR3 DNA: TGTGCCAGCAGTCGAGGAGAGGCCTACAATGAGCAGTTCTTC. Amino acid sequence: CASSRGEAYNEQFF.

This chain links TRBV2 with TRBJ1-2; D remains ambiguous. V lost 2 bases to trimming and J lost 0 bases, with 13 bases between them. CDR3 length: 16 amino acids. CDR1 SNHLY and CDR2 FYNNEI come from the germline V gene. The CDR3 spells CASSEMAAPTNYGYTF. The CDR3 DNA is TGTGCCAGCAGTGAAATGGCCGCACCAACTAACTATGGCTACACCTTC.

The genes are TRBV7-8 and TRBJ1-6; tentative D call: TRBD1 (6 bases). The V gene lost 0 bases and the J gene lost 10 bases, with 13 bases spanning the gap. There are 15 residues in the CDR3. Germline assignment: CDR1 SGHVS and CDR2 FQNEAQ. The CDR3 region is CASSLATQGNSPLHF. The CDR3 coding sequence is TGTGCCAGCAGCTTAGCGACACAGGGTAACTCACCCCTCCACTTT.

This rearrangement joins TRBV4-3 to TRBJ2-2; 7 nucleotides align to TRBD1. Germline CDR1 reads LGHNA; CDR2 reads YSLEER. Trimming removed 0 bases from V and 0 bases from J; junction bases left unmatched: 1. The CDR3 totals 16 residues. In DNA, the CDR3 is TGCGCCAGCAGCCAAGAGACAGGGTCGAACACCGGGGAGCTGTTTTTT. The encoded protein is CASSQETGSNTGELFF.

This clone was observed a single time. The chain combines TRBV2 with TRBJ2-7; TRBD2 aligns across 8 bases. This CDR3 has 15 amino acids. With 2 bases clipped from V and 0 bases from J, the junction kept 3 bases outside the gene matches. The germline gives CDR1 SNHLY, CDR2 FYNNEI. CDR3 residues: CASSERAGGSYEQYF. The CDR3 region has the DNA TGTGCCAGCAGTGAAAGGGCGGGGGGCTCCTACGAGCAGTACTTC.

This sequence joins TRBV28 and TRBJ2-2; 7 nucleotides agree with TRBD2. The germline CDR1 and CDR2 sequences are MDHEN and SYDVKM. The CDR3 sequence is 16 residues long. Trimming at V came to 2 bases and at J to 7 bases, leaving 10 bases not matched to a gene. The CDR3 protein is CASSLGGHKRGGELFF. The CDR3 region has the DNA TGTGCCAGCAGTTTAGGCGGGCATAAGCGGGGCGGGGAGCTGTTTTTT.

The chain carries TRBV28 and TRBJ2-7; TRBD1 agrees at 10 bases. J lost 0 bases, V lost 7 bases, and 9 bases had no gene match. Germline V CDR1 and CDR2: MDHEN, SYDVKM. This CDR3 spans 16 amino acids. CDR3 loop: CASTRQGAEGSYEQYF. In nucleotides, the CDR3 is TGTGCCAGCACCCGACAGGGGGCGGAGGGCTCCTACGAGCAGTACTTC.

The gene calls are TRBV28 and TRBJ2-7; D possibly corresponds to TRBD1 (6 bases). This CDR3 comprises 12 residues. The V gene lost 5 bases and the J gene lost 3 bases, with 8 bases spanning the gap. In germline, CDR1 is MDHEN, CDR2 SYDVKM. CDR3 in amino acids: CASSRQDYEQYF. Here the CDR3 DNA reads TGTGCCAGCAGTAGACAGGACTACGAGCAGTACTTC.

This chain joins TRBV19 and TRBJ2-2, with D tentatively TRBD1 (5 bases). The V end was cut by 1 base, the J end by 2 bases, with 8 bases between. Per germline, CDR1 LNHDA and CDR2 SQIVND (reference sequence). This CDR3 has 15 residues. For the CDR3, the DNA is TGTGCCAGTAGTATAGGACAGACCAACACCGGGGAGCTGTTTTTT. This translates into CASSIGQTNTGELFF. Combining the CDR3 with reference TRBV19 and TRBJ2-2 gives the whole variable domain DGGITQSPKYLFRKEGQNVTLSCEQNLNHDAMYWYRQDPGQGLRLIYYSQIVNDFQKGDIAEGYSVSREKKESFPLTVTSAQKNPTAFYLCASSIGQTNTGELFFGEGSRLTVL.

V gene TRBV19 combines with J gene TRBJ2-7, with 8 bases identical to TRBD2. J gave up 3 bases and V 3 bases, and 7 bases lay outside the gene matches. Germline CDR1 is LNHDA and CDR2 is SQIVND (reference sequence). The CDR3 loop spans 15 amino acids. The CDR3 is CASSIPGRAHYEQYF. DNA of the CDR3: TGTGCCAGTAGTATCCCCGGGAGGGCCCACTACGAGCAGTACTTC.

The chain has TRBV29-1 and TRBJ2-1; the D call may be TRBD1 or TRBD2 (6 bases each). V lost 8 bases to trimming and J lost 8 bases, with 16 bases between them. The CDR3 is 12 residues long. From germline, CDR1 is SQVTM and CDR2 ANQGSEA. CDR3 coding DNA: TGCAGCTCAGGGGCAGGGACTGATGAGCAGTTCTTC. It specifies CSSGAGTDEQFF.

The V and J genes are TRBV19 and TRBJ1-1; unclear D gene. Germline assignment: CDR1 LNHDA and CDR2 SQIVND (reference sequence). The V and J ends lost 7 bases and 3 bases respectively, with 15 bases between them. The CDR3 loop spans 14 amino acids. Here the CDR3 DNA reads TGTGCCAGTATGCTCTCCCCTGGGGACACTGAAGCTTTCTTT. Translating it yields CASMLSPGDTEAFF.

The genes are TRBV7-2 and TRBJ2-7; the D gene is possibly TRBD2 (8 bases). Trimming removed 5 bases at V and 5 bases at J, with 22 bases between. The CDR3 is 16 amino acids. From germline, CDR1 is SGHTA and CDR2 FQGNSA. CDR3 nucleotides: TGTGCCAGCAGCCCAGGGGGAGGCGGACTAGCCCACGAGCAGTACTTC. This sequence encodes CASSPGGGGLAHEQYF.

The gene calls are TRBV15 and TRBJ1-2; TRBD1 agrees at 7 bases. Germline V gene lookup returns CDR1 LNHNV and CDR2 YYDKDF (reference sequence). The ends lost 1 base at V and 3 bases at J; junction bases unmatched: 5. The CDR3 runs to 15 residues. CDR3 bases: TGTGCCACCAGCAGAGCACTTACAGGGGACTATGGCTACACCTTC. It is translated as CATSRALTGDYGYTF.

The CDR3 sequence: CSASNRGGEKLFF. The DNA for the CDR3 is TGCAGTGCTAGTAACAGGGGGGGTGAAAAACTGTTTTTT. The chain joins TRBV20-1 to TRBJ1-4; TRBD1 agrees at 8 bases. The CDR3 length is 13 residues. V was pared by 3 bases and J by 7 bases, with 4 bases of the junction left unmatched. CDR1 and CDR2 from the germline V gene are DFQATT and SNEGSKA (reference sequence).

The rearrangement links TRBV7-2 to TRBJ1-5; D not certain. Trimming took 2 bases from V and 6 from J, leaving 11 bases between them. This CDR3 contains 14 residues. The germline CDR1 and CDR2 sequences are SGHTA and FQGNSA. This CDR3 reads CASSLRRYGQPQHF. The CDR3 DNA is TGTGCCAGCAGCTTAAGGAGGTATGGTCAGCCCCAGCATTTT.